This T cell receptor (beta chain) was recovered during a study of T-cell reconstitution after alpha-beta-depleted transplantation in children. This clonotype was found a few times. V was clipped by 0 bases and J by 5 bases, with 11 bases between them. CDR1 and CDR2 from the germline V gene are MGHRA and YSYEKL. This CDR3 contains 15 residues. Preparation of the TCRbeta library used unique molecular identifiers. TCRdb re-analysed the PCR reads in MiXCR, keeping a single row per CDR3 protein. The data show approximately 390,000 distinct CDR3 sequences, roughly 10% seen once. The chain links TRBV4-1 to TRBJ2-1, with unresolved D. The material sequenced was PBMCs from the stem cell graft donor, taken from the stem cell graft. The TCR was taken from a human donor who donated a stem cell graft to a child with acute myeloid leukemia. The CDR3 sequence: CASSQDRWGDNEQFF. The CDR3 region has the DNA TGCGCCAGCAGCCAAGATCGGTGGGGTGACAATGAGCAGTTCTTC.